This T cell receptor beta chain comes out of a study of CD8 T cells in Susac syndrome (dated by TCRdb to about 2019). About the study as a whole: Repertoire sequencing was used to test whether CD8+ T cell activation and differentiation in Susac syndrome was antigen driven.

Only a few counts were recorded for this clonotype. It lacks a known antigen. The input lacks base qualities; no much larger clone sits a single base away. RNA was extracted using the RNeasy kit, and roughly 0.5 to 1 microgram was reverse transcribed with random hexamers. The immunoSEQ multiplex PCR assay, which covers 54 Vbeta and 13 Jbeta segments, was used to amplify TCR beta CDR3 regions. PCR amplification bias was corrected by using a synthetic template baseline for primer optimization and computational correction. For the original study's pipeline: Reads were annotated to V, D and J genes per IMGT and analyzed with immunoSEQ Analyzer, keeping only productive sequences. To calculate clonality, Shannon entropy was normalized by log2 of the number of productive unique sequences and then subtracted from one. For each patient and control, public and private clones were evaluated within the 100 most prevalent clones. A clone was defined as Susac-specific if it was absent from the healthy and MS cohorts, from more than 850 published viral clones and from other ImmuneACCESS disease sequences. Clones were called with MiXCR by TCRdb after fastp trimmed the public reads at Q25, and only in-frame beta chains were retained. Duplicate CDR3 protein sequences are folded into a single record with the most common DNA and genes. The V and J calls and clone size are TCRdb's, not the authors'. The sample table contains around 230,000 distinct CDR3 sequences; only one count was recorded for 95% of them. Jointly, the top ten make up 0.075% to 0.095% of the sample.

Peripheral blood CD8+ and CD4+ T cells from healthy donors, Susac syndrome patients and multiple sclerosis patients were profiled using high-throughput TCR beta sequencing. The multiple sclerosis controls were treatment-naive patients whose relapsing-remitting disease, either stable or active, fulfilled the revised McDonald criteria. CD8+ TEMRA cells were enriched by FACS, while bulk CD8+ and CD4+ T cells were purified by magnetic negative isolation. Blood was drawn into EDTA tubes, processed within 24 hours, and PBMCs were isolated by density gradient centrifugation. PBMCs intended for TCR sequencing were cryopreserved in liquid nitrogen and were subsequently thawed in a 37 degrees C water bath. The sorted or isolated CD4+, CD8+ and CD8+ TEMRA cells reached a purity of at least 90%. General findings and caveats noted by the study authors: The study acknowledged that relatively few individuals were included in the TCR sequencing and HLA analysis.

V is reduced by 3 bases and J by 4 bases, leaving a spacing of 4 bases between them. There are 13 amino acids in the CDR3, from cysteine to phenylalanine inclusive. Just CDR3 DNA is preserved here, 39 bases in frame from base 1. Based on the germline V gene (reference sequence), the CDR1 and CDR2 sequences are MNHEY and SMNVEV. Rearrangement joined TRBV27 to TRBJ2-6, with the D gene not clear enough to name. The TCR comes from a human donor with multiple sclerosis. Sequencing used CD4+ T cells from PBMCs. The DNA sequence is TGTGCCAGCAGTTTTGCCGGGGCCAACGTCCTGACTTTC. Translated, this gives CASSFAGANVLTF.